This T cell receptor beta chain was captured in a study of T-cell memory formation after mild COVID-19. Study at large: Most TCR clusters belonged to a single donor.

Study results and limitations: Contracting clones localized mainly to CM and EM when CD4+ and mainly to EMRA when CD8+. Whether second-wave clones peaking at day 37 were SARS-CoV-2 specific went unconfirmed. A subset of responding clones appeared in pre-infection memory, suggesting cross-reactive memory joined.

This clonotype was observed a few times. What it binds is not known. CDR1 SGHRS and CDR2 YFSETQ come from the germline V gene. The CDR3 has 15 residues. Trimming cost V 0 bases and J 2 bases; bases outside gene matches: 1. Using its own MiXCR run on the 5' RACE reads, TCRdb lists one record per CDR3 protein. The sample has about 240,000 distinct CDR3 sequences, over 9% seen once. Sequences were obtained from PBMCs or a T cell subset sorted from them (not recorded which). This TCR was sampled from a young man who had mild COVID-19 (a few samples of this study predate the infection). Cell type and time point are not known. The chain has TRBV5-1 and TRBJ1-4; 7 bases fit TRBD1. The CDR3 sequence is CASSLEQGTNEKLFF. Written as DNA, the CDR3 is TGCGCCAGCAGCTTGGAACAGGGGACTAATGAAAAACTGTTTTTT.